This paragraph covers one T cell receptor (beta chain) sequence. What it binds is not known. The data originate from a study of T cell responses to AZD1222 COVID-19 vaccine. Regarding the study as a whole: The sample set comprised mostly white British donors with more females, and clonal diversity was possibly underestimated. Only six people who got AZD1222 tested seropositive at baseline. Unmutated variant regions are reportedly the target of nearly half of TCRs that are spike-specific. There were repertoire samples only from the period after the peak T cell response.

Trimming took off 4 bases at V and 7 bases at J, with 17 bases between the two ends. Germline values: CDR1 LNHNV, CDR2 YYDKDF (reference sequence). The CDR3 is made up of 15 amino acids. Using immunoSEQ multiplex PCR, the repertoire was profiled, and TCRdb retains in-frame clones only, with some absent. The table records 150,000 or so clones, roughly nine tenths of them present only once. This clonotype was obtained from an adult in good health. The chain recombines TRBV15 with TRBJ2-1; perhaps TRBD1 as D (6 bases). Material: peripheral blood, obtained on day 0 of AZD1222 vaccination. CDR3 in amino acids: CATSNAGRGANEQFF. CDR3 in DNA: TGTGCCACCAGCAACGCGGGCAGGGGCGCGAATGAGCAGTTCTTC.